This entry lists 32 T cell receptor beta chains sequenced from one sample in a study of T cells in women clearing cervical HPV infection. Using immunoSEQ multiplex PCR, the repertoire was profiled, and TCRdb retains in-frame clones only, with some absent. The sample has under 45,000 clones, and its top ten clones hold less than 7%. What was sequenced was blood buffy coat. These TCRs come from a woman aged 18-69 years with a cervical HPV16 infection that either progressed to CIN3+ or cleared (not recorded which).

As for this clone: The CDR3 end falls 3 residues outside the read, so it is completed with the germline J gene. J is TRBJ1-4 and V is TRBV19, with TRBD1 identical over 7 bases. The CDR3 has 16 residues. The germline V gene encodes CDR1 LNHDA and CDR2 SQIVND (reference sequence). V was clipped by 6 bases and J by 8 bases; unmatched bases: 15. CDR3 DNA (partial): TGTGCCAGTAGCGACTTTAACAGGGGTCGGGGGGAAAAA. Its translation is CASSDFNRGRGEK. The CDR3 in its entirety is CASSDFNRGRGEKLFF.

A remark on this clone: The read gets to within 3 residues of the CDR3 end, and the germline J gene fills in the rest. J is TRBJ2-7 and V is TRBV20-1, with TRBD2 matching 10 bases. Germline loops: CDR1 DFQATT, CDR2 SNEGSKA (reference sequence). Trimming took 5 bases from V and 1 from J; bases not matched to a gene: 2. The CDR3 has 13 residues. The part of the CDR3 DNA that was read is TGCAGTGCTGGGGGACTAGCGTCCTACGAG. This translates into CSAGGLASYE. The whole CDR3 sequence is CSAGGLASYEQYF.

Worth noting for this clone: The observed sequence ends 3 residues before the CDR3 terminus, with the missing tail filled in from the germline J gene. The chain recombines TRBV18 with TRBJ1-1; 7 bases match TRBD1. CDR3 size: 16 residues. Germline CDR1 reads KGHSH; CDR2 reads LQKENI. CDR3 region: CASSLATGTGANVAFF. The CDR3 DNA, read in part, is TGTGCCAGCTCCCTAGCGACAGGGACTGGGGCCAACGTA.

A note on this clone: The read falls 3 residues short of the CDR3 end, and the missing part is taken from the germline J gene. V gene TRBV28 combines with J gene TRBJ2-5; a possible D gene is TRBD1 (7 bases). V was shortened by 1 base and J by 7 bases, with 16 bases between the two germline ends. The CDR3 extends over 15 amino acids. Germline V CDR1 and CDR2: MDHEN, SYDVKM. CDR3 DNA (partial): TGTGCCAGCAGTTTATCAGGGGGATTGGGAGGGACC. This translates into CASSLSGGLGGT. The complete CDR3 protein is CASSLSGGLGGTQYF.

As regards this clone: The read halts 3 residues ahead of the CDR3 end, with the missing end drawn from the germline J gene. The chain joins TRBV6-1 to TRBJ1-6; D remains ambiguous. V dropped 3 bases and J dropped 10 bases, with 7 bases sitting between them. This CDR3 has 12 amino acids. The germline V gene has CDR1 MNHNS and CDR2 SASEGT. The sequenced CDR3 bases are TGTGCCAGCAGTGACGGGTCCTCACCC. It encodes CASSDGSSP. In full, the CDR3 is CASSDGSSPLHF.

Of note for this clone: One end of the junction fails to match germline, which may point to a read error. The CDR3 goes on 3 residues after the read ends, and that part is filled in from the germline J gene. Other DNA sequences within the sample encode an identical CDR3. The chain recombines TRBV5-1 with TRBJ1-2; 10 bases fit TRBD1. Germline loops: CDR1 SGHRS, CDR2 YFSETQ. The length of the CDR3 is 15 residues. The CDR3 bases that were read are TGCGCCAGCAGCCCCCTGGACAGGGGGGACTATGGA. Its translation: CASSPLDRGDYG. The entire CDR3 is CASSPLDRGDYGYTF.

On this clone: The read stops 3 residues short of the end of the CDR3; the missing end is completed from the germline J gene. This chain links TRBV2 with TRBJ2-3; D gene uncertain. Germline V gives CDR1 SNHLY, CDR2 FYNNEI. V lost 6 bases, J lost 7 bases, and 14 bases lay in between. The CDR3 is 13 residues long. The CDR3 bases that were read are TGTGCCAGCAGACCCCTCGGGTCAAATACG. Protein sequence: CASRPLGSNT. The whole CDR3 sequence reads CASRPLGSNTQYF.

Concerning this clone itself: From the germline J gene comes the end of the CDR3, since the read stops 3 residues before it. The genes are TRBV28 and TRBJ2-2; perhaps TRBD1 as D (7 bases). Germline lookup yields CDR1 MDHEN and CDR2 SYDVKM. The CDR3 spans 15 residues. Between the trimmed V and J ends, which lost 6 bases and 6 bases, there was a span of 17 bases. The sequenced part of the CDR3 DNA is TGTGCCAGCAGCCAGGTGCAGGGGGGACCCGGGGAG. Its translation: CASSQVQGGPGE. The whole CDR3 protein is CASSQVQGGPGELFF.

As concerns this clone: At one end, the junction sequence differs from germline, possibly due to a read error. The sequence runs out 3 residues before the end of the CDR3; the remainder is reconstructed from the germline J gene. This chain links TRBV2 with TRBJ1-1; no clear D gene. The germline V gene has CDR1 SNHLY and CDR2 FYNNEI. The CDR3 sequence is 14 residues long. The CDR3 reads CASSEALESTKAFF. The part of the CDR3 DNA that was read is TGTGCCAGCAGTGAAGCGCTAGAGAGCACTAAA.

As to this clone: The read stops 3 residues short of the end of the CDR3; the missing end is completed from the germline J gene. The rearrangement joins TRBV12-3 or TRBV12-4 to TRBJ2-1, with no clear D. This CDR3 comprises 12 residues. Between the trimmed V and J ends, which lost 7 bases and 5 bases, there was a span of 9 bases. The sequenced part of the CDR3 DNA is TGTGCCAGCATTGGCAACCACAATGAG. Its translation: CASIGNHNE. The whole CDR3 sequence is CASIGNHNEQFF.

The CDR3 protein is CASRPDRGIQPQHF. Partial CDR3 DNA: TGTGCCAGCAGACCAGACAGGGGAATACAGCCC. This chain connects TRBV28 to TRBJ1-5, with TRBD1 matching over 8 bases. The read finishes 3 residues shy of the CDR3 end, and the germline J gene is used to complete it. This CDR3 is built from 14 residues. CDR1 MDHEN and CDR2 SYDVKM come from the germline V gene. V dropped 6 bases and J dropped 7; count of bases not matched to a gene: 8. Drawing the rest from reference TRBV28 and TRBJ1-5, the complete variable domain is DVKVTQSSRYLVKRTGEKVFLECVQDMDHENMFWYRQDPGLGLRLIYFSYDVKMKEKGDIPEGYSVSREKKERFSLILESASTNQTSMYLCASRPDRGIQPQHFGDGTRLSIL.

To note about this clone: The read gets to within 3 residues of the CDR3 end, and the germline J gene fills in the rest. The V call is TRBV20-1, the J call TRBJ2-3, with 16 nucleotides matching TRBD2. Looked up from germline, CDR1 is DFQATT and CDR2 is SNEGSKA (reference sequence). The CDR3 length is 18 residues. The J segment lost 5 bases and the V segment lost 5 bases, leaving 13 bases of the junction unmatched. The covered CDR3 bases are TGCAGTGCTCGTACCGGGACTAGCGGGGGGGCAGTCAGAGATACG. Translating gives CSARTGTSGGAVRDT. The CDR3 reads in full as CSARTGTSGGAVRDTQYF.

A note on this clone: The CDR3 end falls 3 residues outside the read, so it is completed with the germline J gene. The chain carries TRBV13 and TRBJ2-5; 11 bases line up with TRBD2. This CDR3 region has 15 residues. Germline V gene sequence: CDR1 PRHDT, CDR2 FYEKMQ (reference sequence). V dropped 0 bases and J dropped 5; count of bases not matched to a gene: 2. The CDR3 DNA, read in part, is TGTGCCAGCAGCTTAGGACTAGCGGGGGAGGAGACC. Amino acids: CASSLGLAGEET. The entire CDR3 is CASSLGLAGEETQYF.

The CDR3 DNA, read in part, is TGTGCCTGTCGTAGCACAGCGGGAACG. Amino acids: CACRSTAGT. The entire CDR3 reads CACRSTAGTQYF. V is TRBV19 and J is TRBJ2-3; 7 bases line up with TRBD2. The CDR3 goes on 3 residues after the read ends, and that part is filled in from the germline J gene. The CDR3 loop spans 12 amino acids. CDR1 is LNHDA and CDR2 is SQIVND in the germline V gene (reference sequence).

As for this clone: From the germline J gene comes the end of the CDR3, since the read stops 3 residues before it. The chain joins TRBV28 to TRBJ2-1, with D possibly matching TRBD1 (6 bases). Germline V gene sequence: CDR1 MDHEN, CDR2 SYDVKM. The CDR3 length is 14 residues. Deletions cut 7 bases from V and 5 bases from J, with 15 bases between. The CDR3 sequence is CASILSDRNNEQFF. The sequenced part of the CDR3 DNA is TGTGCCAGCATTCTTTCGGACAGAAACAATGAG.

In the case of this clone: The read is 3 residues too short to cover the CDR3 end, so that end is filled in from the germline J gene. The chain carries TRBV29-1 and TRBJ2-2; the match to TRBD2 covers 7 bases. The germline V gene has CDR1 SQVTM and CDR2 ANQGSEA. There are 13 residues in the CDR3. Incomplete CDR3 DNA: TGCAGCGTTGGGTGGGGGGGAAATTCACCG. As protein: CSVGWGGNSP. The CDR3 as a whole reads CSVGWGGNSPLFF.

A note on this clone: The read ends 3 residues before the CDR3 terminus; that terminus is restored from the germline J gene. The chain employs TRBV30 and TRBJ1-2; TRBD1 is a possible D gene (6 bases). The length of the CDR3 is 11 residues. Germline V gene sequence: CDR1 GTSNPN, CDR2 SVGIG (reference sequence). Trimming shortened V by 2 bases and J by 5 bases, and 6 bases separated the two germline ends. CDR3 DNA (partial): TGTGCCTGGAGTAGGGGGTATGGC. It is translated as CAWSRGYG. The whole CDR3 sequence reads CAWSRGYGYTF.

Turning to this clone: Different DNA sequences within this sample yield the same CDR3. CDR3: CASSPWDSDYGYTF. The sequenced part of the CDR3 DNA is TGCGCCAGCAGCCCCTGGGACAGTGACTATGGC. J is TRBJ1-2 and V is TRBV5-1, with 7 bases matching TRBD1. The read gets to within 3 residues of the CDR3 end, and the germline J gene fills in the rest. This CDR3 spans 14 amino acids. Trimming at V came to 4 bases and at J to 3 bases, leaving 6 bases not matched to a gene. Germline V CDR1 and CDR2: SGHRS, YFSETQ. Supplemented by reference TRBV5-1 and TRBJ1-2, the full variable domain reads KAGVTQTPRYLIKTRGQQVTLSCSPISGHRSVSWYQQTPGQGLQFLFEYFSETQRNKGNFPGRFSGRQFSNSRSEMNVSTLELGDSALYLCASSPWDSDYGYTFGSGTRLTVV.

Concerning this clone: The read terminates 3 residues ahead of where the CDR3 ends, so the germline J gene completes it. The chain recombines TRBV5-5 with TRBJ2-7; 9 bases match TRBD1. Germline loops: CDR1 SGHKS, CDR2 YYEKEE (reference sequence). The CDR3 contains 14 residues. With 3 bases clipped from V and 5 bases from J, the junction kept 6 bases outside the gene matches. CDR3 region: CASSWDRAADEQYF. The sequenced CDR3 bases are TGTGCCAGCAGCTGGGACAGGGCGGCGGACGAG.

For this clone: The missing CDR3 end, 3 residues past where the read stops, is filled in from the germline J gene. The genes are TRBV11-2 and TRBJ1-5, with D unclear. Trimming left V 1 base short and J 9 bases short, with 16 bases between. The CDR3 spans 15 residues. Germline lookup yields CDR1 SGHAT and CDR2 FQNNGV. The CDR3 DNA, read in part, is TGTGCCAGCAGCTTAGGGCTGGCAGAATTTTGGCCC. Its protein product is CASSLGLAEFWP. The whole CDR3 sequence reads CASSLGLAEFWPQHF.

Worth noting for this clone: The CDR3 end falls 3 residues outside the read, so it is completed with the germline J gene. The chain combines TRBV29-1 with TRBJ1-1; 8 nucleotides line up with TRBD1. The germline gives CDR1 SQVTM, CDR2 ANQGSEA. The CDR3 contains 13 residues. J lost 3 bases, V lost 2 bases, and 2 bases had no gene match. The CDR3 here is CSVEQGADTEAFF. CDR3 DNA, as far as it was read: TGCAGCGTTGAACAGGGGGCAGACACTGAA.

With regard to this clone: The sequenced fragment ends 3 residues before the CDR3 boundary, so the rest is inferred from the germline J gene. The chain couples TRBV7-3 to TRBJ1-4; TRBD1 matches 11 bases. Germline assignment: CDR1 SGHTA and CDR2 FQGTGA. There are 15 residues in the CDR3. Trimming cost V 5 bases and J 6 bases; bases outside gene matches: 5. The CDR3 region is CASSRTGGAYEKLFF. The DNA read from the CDR3 is TGTGCCAGCAGCAGGACAGGGGGCGCGTATGAAAAA.

Note on this clone: The read comes to an end 3 residues before the CDR3 does, leaving the germline J gene to fill in the end. The V call is TRBV19, the J call TRBJ1-3; D remains ambiguous. Germline V gene lookup returns CDR1 LNHDA and CDR2 SQIVND (reference sequence). The V end was cut by 5 bases, the J end by 9 bases, with 14 bases between. This CDR3 is 13 amino acids long. Here the CDR3 reads CASSWQARGTIYF. The sequenced CDR3 bases are TGTGCCAGTAGTTGGCAGGCCCGAGGCACC.

On this clone itself: The missing CDR3 end, 3 residues past where the read stops, is filled in from the germline J gene. The chain couples TRBV6-4 to TRBJ2-1, with 8 positions matching TRBD2. This CDR3 is 17 amino acids long. CDR1 and CDR2 (germline): MRHNA, SNTAGT. J was trimmed by 5 bases and V by 2 bases; bases with no gene match: 11. The CDR3 protein is CASSDQLTGGKNNEQFF. Partial CDR3 DNA: TGTGCCAGCAGTGACCAACTGACGGGGGGGAAAAACAATGAG.

A remark on this clone: The CDR3 end is not reached by the read, which stops 3 residues before it; the germline J gene fills it in. The chain has TRBV5-1 and TRBJ2-7; 7 positions match TRBD2. The CDR3 is made up of 19 amino acids. Germline trimming cut 0 bases from V and 0 bases from J; bases unmatched to any gene: 15. Looked up from germline, CDR1 is SGHRS and CDR2 is YFSETQ. The sequenced part of the CDR3 DNA is TGCGCCAGCAGCTTGGCACCAGCGGGAAGAAGCATCCCCTCCTACGAG. It yields the protein CASSLAPAGRSIPSYE. The CDR3 in full is CASSLAPAGRSIPSYEQYF.

A remark on this clone: The read falls 3 residues short of the CDR3 end, and the missing part is taken from the germline J gene. The chain employs TRBV5-1 and TRBJ2-1; 12 nucleotides align to TRBD2. V shed 1 base and J 7 bases; nucleotides not matched to a gene: 3. Germline CDR1 SGHRS, CDR2 YFSETQ. The CDR3 consists of 15 residues. CDR3 sequence reads: CASSLSLAGGNEQFF. The part of the CDR3 DNA that was read is TGCGCCAGCAGCTTGTCACTAGCGGGGGGAAATGAG. The full variable domain, completed using reference TRBV5-1 and TRBJ2-1, is KAGVTQTPRYLIKTRGQQVTLSCSPISGHRSVSWYQQTPGQGLQFLFEYFSETQRNKGNFPGRFSGRQFSNSRSEMNVSTLELGDSALYLCASSLSLAGGNEQFFGPGTRLTVL.

This CDR3 reads CASSLTGGGNEQFF. Incomplete CDR3 DNA: TGCGCCAGCAGCTTGACAGGGGGGGGTAATGAG. The J gene is TRBJ2-1, the V gene TRBV5-1, with TRBD1 as a possible D gene (8 bases). The missing CDR3 end, 3 residues past where the read stops, is filled in from the germline J gene. Germline CDR1 reads SGHRS; CDR2 reads YFSETQ. Trimming left V 1 base short and J 7 bases short, with 12 bases between. The CDR3 length is 14 residues.

In regard to this clone: The read finishes 3 residues shy of the CDR3 end, and the germline J gene is used to complete it. This chain links TRBV2 with TRBJ2-5; D uncertain. Per the germline V gene, CDR1 is SNHLY and CDR2 is FYNNEI. The CDR3 totals 14 residues. CDR3 DNA (partial): TGTGCCAGCAGTGATTGGGCCAGCACAGATACC. Translation gives CASSDWASTDT. The full-length CDR3 reads as CASSDWASTDTQYF.

A word on this clone: Coverage ceases 3 residues before the CDR3 finishes, and the germline J gene fills in the end. The J gene is TRBJ1-3, the V gene TRBV2; no definite D call. Trimming took 1 base from V and 5 from J, leaving 9 bases between them. The CDR3 sequence is 14 residues long. Germline CDR1 and CDR2: SNHLY and FYNNEI. CDR3 sequence reads: CASSEVGGRNTIYF. The CDR3 bases that were read are TGTGCCAGCAGTGAAGTCGGCGGTCGAAACACC. Combining the CDR3 with reference TRBV2 and TRBJ1-3 gives the whole variable domain EPEVTQTPSHQVTQMGQEVILRCVPISNHLYFYWYRQILGQKVEFLVSFYNNEISEKSEIFDDQFSVERPDGSNFTLKIRSTKLEDSAMYFCASSEVGGRNTIYFGEGSWLTVV.

On this clone itself: The missing CDR3 end, 3 residues past where the read stops, is filled in from the germline J gene. V usage is TRBV18 and J usage is TRBJ1-2; D remains ambiguous. Germline lookup yields CDR1 KGHSH and CDR2 LQKENI. This CDR3 has 16 amino acids. CDR3: CASSLPSGRAADTYTF. Incomplete CDR3 DNA: TGTGCCAGCTCCCTCCCTAGCGGGAGGGCAGCAGATACC.

With respect to this clone: The read terminates 3 residues before the CDR3 end, so the remaining end is supplied by the germline J gene. This sequence joins TRBV7-9 and TRBJ2-2, with a possible D match to TRBD2 (6 bases). V was pared by 6 bases and J by 6 bases, with 17 bases between. CDR1 SEHNR and CDR2 FQNEAQ come from the germline V gene (reference sequence). The CDR3 is made up of 15 amino acids. The CDR3 loop is CASSPEGLGPGELFF. The sequenced CDR3 bases are TGTGCCAGCAGTCCGGAGGGGTTGGGGCCCGGGGAG.

As to this clone: The missing CDR3 end, 3 residues past where the read stops, is filled in from the germline J gene. The chain uses TRBV5-1 and TRBJ2-6; no firm D call. The V end was cut by 1 base, the J end by 1 base, with 3 bases between. This CDR3 has 14 residues. Germline V gene data show CDR1 as SGHRS and CDR2 as YFSETQ. CDR3 region: CASSLYSGANVLTF. CDR3 DNA, as far as it was read: TGCGCCAGCAGCTTGTATTCTGGGGCCAACGTC. The full variable domain, completed using reference TRBV5-1 and TRBJ2-6, is KAGVTQTPRYLIKTRGQQVTLSCSPISGHRSVSWYQQTPGQGLQFLFEYFSETQRNKGNFPGRFSGRQFSNSRSEMNVSTLELGDSALYLCASSLYSGANVLTFGAGSRLTVL.